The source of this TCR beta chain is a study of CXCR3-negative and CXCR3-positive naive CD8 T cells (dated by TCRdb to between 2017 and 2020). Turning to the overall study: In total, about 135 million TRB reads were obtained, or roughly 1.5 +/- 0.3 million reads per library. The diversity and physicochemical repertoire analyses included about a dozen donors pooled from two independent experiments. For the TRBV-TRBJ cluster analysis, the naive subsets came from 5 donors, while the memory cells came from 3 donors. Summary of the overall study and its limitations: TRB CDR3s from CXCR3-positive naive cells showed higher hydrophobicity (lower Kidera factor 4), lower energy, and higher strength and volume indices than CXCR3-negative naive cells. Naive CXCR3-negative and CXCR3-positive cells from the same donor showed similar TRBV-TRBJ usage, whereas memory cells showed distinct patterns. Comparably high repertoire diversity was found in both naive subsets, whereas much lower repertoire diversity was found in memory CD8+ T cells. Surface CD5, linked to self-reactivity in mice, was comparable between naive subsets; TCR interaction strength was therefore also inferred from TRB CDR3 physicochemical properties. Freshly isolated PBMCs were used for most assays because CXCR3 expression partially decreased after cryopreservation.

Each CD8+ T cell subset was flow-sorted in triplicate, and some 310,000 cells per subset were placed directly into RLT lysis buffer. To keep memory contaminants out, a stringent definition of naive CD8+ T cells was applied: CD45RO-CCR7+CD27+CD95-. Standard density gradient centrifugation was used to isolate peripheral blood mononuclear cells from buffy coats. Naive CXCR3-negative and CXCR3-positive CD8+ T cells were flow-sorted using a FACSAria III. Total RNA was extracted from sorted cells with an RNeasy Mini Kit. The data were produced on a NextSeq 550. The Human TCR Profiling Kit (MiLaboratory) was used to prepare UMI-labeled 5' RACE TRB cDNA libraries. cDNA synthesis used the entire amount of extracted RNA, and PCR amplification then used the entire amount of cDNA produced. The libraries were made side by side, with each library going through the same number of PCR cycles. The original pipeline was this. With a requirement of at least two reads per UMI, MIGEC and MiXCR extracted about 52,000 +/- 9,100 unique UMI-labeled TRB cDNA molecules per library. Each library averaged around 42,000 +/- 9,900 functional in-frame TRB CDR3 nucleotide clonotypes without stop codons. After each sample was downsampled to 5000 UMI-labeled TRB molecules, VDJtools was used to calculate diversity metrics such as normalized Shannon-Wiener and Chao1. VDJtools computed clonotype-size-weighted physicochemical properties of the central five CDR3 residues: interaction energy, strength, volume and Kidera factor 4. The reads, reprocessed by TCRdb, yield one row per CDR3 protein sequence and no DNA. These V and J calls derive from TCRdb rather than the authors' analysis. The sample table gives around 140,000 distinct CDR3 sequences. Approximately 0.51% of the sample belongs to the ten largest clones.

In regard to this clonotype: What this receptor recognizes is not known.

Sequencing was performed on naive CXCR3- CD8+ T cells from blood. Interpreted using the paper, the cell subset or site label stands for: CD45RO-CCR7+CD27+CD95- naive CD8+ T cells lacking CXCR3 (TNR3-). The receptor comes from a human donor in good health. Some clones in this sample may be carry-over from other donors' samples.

The CDR3 protein sequence reads: CASSPWPYEQYF. Recombination joined TRBV28 with TRBJ2-7. For CDR1 and CDR2, the germline V gene lists MDHEN and SYDVKM. From the cysteine through the phenylalanine, the CDR3 covers 12 amino acids. The DNA is not on file.